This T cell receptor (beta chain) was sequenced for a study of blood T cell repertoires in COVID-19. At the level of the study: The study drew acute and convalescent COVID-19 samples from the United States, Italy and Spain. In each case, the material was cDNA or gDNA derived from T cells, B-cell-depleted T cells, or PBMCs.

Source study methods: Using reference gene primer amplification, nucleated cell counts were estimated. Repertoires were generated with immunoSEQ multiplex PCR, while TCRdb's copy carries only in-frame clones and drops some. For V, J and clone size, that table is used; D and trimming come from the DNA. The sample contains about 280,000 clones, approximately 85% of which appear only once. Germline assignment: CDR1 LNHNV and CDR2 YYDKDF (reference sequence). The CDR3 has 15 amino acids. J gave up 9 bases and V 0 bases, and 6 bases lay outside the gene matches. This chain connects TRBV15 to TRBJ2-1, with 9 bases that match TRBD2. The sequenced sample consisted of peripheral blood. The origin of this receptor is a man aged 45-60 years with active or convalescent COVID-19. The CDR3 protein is CATSRDKREAGEQFF. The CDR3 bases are TGTGCCACCAGCAGAGATAAGCGGGAGGCTGGTGAGCAGTTCTTC.